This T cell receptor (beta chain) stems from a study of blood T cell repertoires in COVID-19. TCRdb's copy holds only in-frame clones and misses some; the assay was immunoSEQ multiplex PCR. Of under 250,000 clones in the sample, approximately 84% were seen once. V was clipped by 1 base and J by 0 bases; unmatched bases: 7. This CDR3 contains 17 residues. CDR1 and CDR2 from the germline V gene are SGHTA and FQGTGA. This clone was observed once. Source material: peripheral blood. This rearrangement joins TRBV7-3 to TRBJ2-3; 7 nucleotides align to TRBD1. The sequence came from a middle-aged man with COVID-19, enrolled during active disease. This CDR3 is CASSLMGTGASTDTQYF. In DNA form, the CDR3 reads TGTGCCAGCAGCTTAATGGGCACAGGGGCTAGCACAGATACGCAGTATTTT.